Listed here are 5 T cell receptor beta chains from one sample, sequenced in a study of blood T cell repertoires in COVID-19 (dated by TCRdb to 2020 to 2021). The receptor library was made with the immunoSEQ multiplex PCR assay. The table was pulled from immuneACCESS by TCRdb, which kept in-frame rearrangements only. Such tables lose some clones; where checked, under half of the loss comes from unresolved V genes, and the rest has no known cause. The sample table shows about 160,000 clones, and approximately 80% are seen once. The ten largest account for 13% of the sample. The source material was peripheral blood. The receptors were sampled from a man in his 70s who had recovered from COVID-19.

The chain combines TRBV4-1 with TRBJ1-3; 10 nucleotides line up with TRBD1. V lost 2 bases to trimming and J lost 8 bases; unmatched junction nucleotides: 6. In germline, CDR1 is MGHRA, CDR2 YSYEKL. This CDR3 comprises 15 residues. The CDR3 coding sequence is TGCGCCAGCAGCCAACTGACAGGGGGCGATGACACCATATATTTT. This gives the protein CASSQLTGGDDTIYF.

The chain is built from TRBV7-9 and TRBJ2-3; 7 positions match TRBD2. The CDR3 totals 14 residues. Germline values: CDR1 SEHNR, CDR2 FQNEAQ (reference sequence). Trimming cost V 5 bases and J 3 bases; bases outside gene matches: 5. DNA of the CDR3: TGTGCCAGCAGCCCGAAGCGGGGTACAGATACGCAGTATTTT. It translates to CASSPKRGTDTQYF.

The CDR3 DNA sequence: TGTGCCAGCAGCTTACAAGCGGGAGGGCCGGAGACCCAGTACTTC. The encoded protein is CASSLQAGGPETQYF. The genes are TRBV7-2 and TRBJ2-5, with TRBD2 identical over 10 bases. Germline lookup yields CDR1 SGHTA and CDR2 FQGNSA. The CDR3 has 15 amino acids. Unmatched junction bases numbered 5, after V lost 2 bases and J lost 5 bases. Variable domain in full (rest from reference TRBV7-2 and TRBJ2-5): GAGVSQSPSNKVTEKGKDVELRCDPISGHTALYWYRQSLGQGLEFLIYFQGNSAPDKSGLPSDRFSAERTGGSVSTLTIQRTQQEDSAVYLCASSLQAGGPETQYFGPGTRLLVL.

The chain couples TRBV4-2 to TRBJ2-7, with 10 nucleotides matching TRBD2. There are 16 residues in the CDR3. With 0 bases clipped from V and 3 bases from J, the junction kept 5 bases outside the gene matches. Germline V gene sequence: CDR1 LGHNA, CDR2 YNFKEQ. For the CDR3, the DNA is TGTGCCAGCAGCCAAGATCCTAGCGGGAGTTACTACGAGCAGTACTTC. As protein: CASSQDPSGSYYEQYF.

The CDR3 DNA is TGCGCCAGCAGCTTGGCCTGGGGCAGGTCGTCCTCTCTGGGGTGGACCCAGTACTTC. Protein sequence: CASSLAWGRSSSLGWTQYF. This chain links TRBV5-1 with TRBJ2-5; TRBD1 is a possible D gene (5 bases). This CDR3 comprises 19 residues. Germline V lookup: CDR1 SGHRS, CDR2 YFSETQ. V was pared by 0 bases and J by 7 bases, with 28 bases between.